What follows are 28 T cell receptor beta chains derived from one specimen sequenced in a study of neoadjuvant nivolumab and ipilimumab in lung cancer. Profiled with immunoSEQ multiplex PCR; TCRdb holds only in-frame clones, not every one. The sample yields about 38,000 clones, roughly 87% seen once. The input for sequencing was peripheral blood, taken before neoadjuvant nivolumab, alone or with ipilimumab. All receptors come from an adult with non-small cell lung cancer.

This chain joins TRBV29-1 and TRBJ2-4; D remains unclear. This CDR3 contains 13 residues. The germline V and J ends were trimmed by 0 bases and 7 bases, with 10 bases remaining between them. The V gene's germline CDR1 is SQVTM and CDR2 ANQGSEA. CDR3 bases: TGCAGCGTTGAAGATGGAGTTGACAACATTCAGTACTTC. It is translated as CSVEDGVDNIQYF.

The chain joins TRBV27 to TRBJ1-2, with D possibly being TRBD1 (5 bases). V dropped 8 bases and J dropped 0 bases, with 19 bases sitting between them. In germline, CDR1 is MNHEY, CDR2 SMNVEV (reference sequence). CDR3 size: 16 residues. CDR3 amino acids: CASFSVSTASNYGYTF. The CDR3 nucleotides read TGTGCCAGCTTTTCGGTCTCGACAGCCTCTAACTATGGCTACACCTTC.

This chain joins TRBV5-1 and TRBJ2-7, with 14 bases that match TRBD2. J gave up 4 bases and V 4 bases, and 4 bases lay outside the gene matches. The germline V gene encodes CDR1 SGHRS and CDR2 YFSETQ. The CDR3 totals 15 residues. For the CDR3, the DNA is TGCGCCAGCAGCATAGGGACTAGCGGGGGATACGAGCAGTACTTC. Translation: CASSIGTSGGYEQYF.

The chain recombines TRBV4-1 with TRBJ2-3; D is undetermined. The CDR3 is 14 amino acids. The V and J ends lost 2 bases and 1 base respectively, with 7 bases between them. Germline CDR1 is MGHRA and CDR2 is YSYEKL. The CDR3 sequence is CASSQYRGTDTQYF. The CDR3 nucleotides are TGCGCCAGCAGCCAATATAGAGGCACAGATACGCAGTATTTT.

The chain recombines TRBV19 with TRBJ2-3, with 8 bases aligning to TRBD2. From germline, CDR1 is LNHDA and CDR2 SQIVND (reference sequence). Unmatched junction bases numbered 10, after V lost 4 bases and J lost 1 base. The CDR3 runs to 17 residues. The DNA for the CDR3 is TGTGCCAGTAGTACCCGGCCGACTAGCGCCCGCACAGATACGCAGTATTTT. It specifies CASSTRPTSARTDTQYF.

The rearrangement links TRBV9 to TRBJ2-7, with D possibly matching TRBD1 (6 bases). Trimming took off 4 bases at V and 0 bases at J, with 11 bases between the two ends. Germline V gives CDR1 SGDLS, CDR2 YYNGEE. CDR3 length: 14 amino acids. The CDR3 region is CASSLGQPSYEQYF. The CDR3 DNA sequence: TGTGCCAGCAGCCTAGGACAGCCCTCCTACGAGCAGTACTTC. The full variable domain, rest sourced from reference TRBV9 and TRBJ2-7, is DSGVTQTPKHLITATGQRVTLRCSPRSGDLSVYWYQQSLDQGLQFLIQYYNGEERAKGNILERFSAQQFPDLHSELNLSSLELGDSALYFCASSLGQPSYEQYFGPGTRLTVT.

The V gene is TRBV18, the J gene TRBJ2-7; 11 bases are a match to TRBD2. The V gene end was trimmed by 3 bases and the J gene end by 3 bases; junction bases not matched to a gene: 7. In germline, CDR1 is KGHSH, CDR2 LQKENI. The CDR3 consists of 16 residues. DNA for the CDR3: TGTGCCAGCTCACCTAGCGGGAGGGGGGAAAACTACGAGCAGTACTTC. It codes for CASSPSGRGENYEQYF.

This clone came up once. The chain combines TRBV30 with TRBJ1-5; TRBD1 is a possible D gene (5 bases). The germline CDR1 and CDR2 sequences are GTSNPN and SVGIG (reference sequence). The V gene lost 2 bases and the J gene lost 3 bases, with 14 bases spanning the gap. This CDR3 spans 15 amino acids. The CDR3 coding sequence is TGTGCCTGGAGTCACCAGGGTGATAACAATCAGCCCCAGCATTTT. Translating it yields CAWSHQGDNNQPQHF.

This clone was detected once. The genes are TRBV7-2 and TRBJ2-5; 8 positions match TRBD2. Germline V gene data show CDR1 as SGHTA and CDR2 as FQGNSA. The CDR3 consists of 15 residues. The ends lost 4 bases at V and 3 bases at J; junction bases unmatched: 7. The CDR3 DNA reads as TGTGCCAGCAGCTCGTACGCAGCGGGGGAAGAGACCCAGTACTTC. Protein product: CASSSYAAGEETQYF.

The CDR3 bases are TGCAGCGTTGTAGGACAGGGGAAAGAGACCCAGTACTTC. This gives the protein CSVVGQGKETQYF. This sequence joins TRBV29-1 and TRBJ2-5; TRBD1 aligns across 9 bases. J lost 3 bases, V lost 4 bases, and 3 bases had no gene match. Germline CDR1 is SQVTM and CDR2 is ANQGSEA. The CDR3 runs 13 residues.

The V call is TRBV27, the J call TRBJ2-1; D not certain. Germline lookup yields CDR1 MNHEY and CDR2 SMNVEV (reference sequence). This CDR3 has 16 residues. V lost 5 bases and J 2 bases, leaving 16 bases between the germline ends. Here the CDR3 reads CASSPLLGGAYNEQFF. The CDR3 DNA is TGTGCCAGCAGTCCCCTCCTGGGTGGCGCCTACAATGAGCAGTTCTTC.

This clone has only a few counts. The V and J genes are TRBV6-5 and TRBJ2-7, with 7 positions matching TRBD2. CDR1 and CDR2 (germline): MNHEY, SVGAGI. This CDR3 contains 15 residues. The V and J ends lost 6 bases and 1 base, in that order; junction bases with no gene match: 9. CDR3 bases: TGTGCCAGCAGCCCCGCGGGGGACTATTCCTACGAGCAGTACTTC. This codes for CASSPAGDYSYEQYF.

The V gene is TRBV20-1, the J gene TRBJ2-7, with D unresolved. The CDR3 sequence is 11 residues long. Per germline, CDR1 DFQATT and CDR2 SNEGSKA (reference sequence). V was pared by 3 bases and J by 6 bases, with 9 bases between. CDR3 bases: TGCAGTGCTAGGGTATTCCCCGAGCAGTACTTC. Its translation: CSARVFPEQYF.

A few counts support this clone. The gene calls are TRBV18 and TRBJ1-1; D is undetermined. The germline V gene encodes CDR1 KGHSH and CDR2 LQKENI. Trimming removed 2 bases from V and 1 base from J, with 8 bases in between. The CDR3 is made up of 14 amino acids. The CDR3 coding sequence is TGTGCCAGCTCACCAGGAGGTCCGAACACTGAAGCTTTCTTT. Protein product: CASSPGGPNTEAFF. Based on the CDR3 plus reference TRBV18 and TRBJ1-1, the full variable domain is NAGVMQNPRHLVRRRGQEARLRCSPMKGHSHVYWYRQLPEEGLKFMVYLQKENIIDESGMPKERFSAEFPKEGPSILRIQQVVRGDSAAYFCASSPGGPNTEAFFGQGTRLTVV.

CDR3 amino acids: CASTTFVGTGVNEQYF. CDR3 nucleotides: TGTGCCAGCACCACCTTTGTGGGGACAGGGGTCAACGAGCAGTACTTC. The chain has TRBV28 and TRBJ2-7; 10 nucleotides line up with TRBD1. Germline-derived CDR1 and CDR2 are MDHEN and SYDVKM. Losses at the gene ends were 7 bases for V and 5 bases for J; bases not matched to a gene: 14. The length of the CDR3 is 16 residues.

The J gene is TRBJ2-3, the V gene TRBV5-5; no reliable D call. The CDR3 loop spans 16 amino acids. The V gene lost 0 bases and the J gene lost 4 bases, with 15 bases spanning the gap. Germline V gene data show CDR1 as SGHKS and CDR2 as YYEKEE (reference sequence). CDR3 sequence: CASSLEGVGRADTQYF. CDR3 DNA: TGTGCCAGCAGCTTGGAGGGCGTAGGACGTGCAGATACGCAGTATTTT.

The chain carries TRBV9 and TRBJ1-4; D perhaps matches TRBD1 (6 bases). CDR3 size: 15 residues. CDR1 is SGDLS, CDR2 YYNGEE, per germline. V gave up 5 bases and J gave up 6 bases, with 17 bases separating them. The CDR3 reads CASSSTRGIDEKLFF. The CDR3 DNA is TGTGCCAGCAGTTCAACGAGGGGGATAGATGAAAAACTGTTTTTT.

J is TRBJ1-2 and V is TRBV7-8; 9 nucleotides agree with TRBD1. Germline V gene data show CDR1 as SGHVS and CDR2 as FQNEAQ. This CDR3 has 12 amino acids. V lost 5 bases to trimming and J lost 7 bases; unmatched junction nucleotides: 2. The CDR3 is CASSMTGGGYTF. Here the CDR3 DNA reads TGTGCCAGCAGCATGACAGGGGGTGGCTACACCTTC.

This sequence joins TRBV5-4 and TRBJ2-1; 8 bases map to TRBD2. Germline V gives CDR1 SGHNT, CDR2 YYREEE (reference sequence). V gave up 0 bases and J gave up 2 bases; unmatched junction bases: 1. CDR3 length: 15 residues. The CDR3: CASSLDGRAYNEQFF. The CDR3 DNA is TGTGCCAGCAGCTTGGACGGGAGGGCCTACAATGAGCAGTTCTTC.

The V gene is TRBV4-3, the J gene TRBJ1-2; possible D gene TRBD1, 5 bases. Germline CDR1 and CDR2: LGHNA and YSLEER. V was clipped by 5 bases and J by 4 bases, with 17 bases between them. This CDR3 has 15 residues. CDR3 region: CASSLQGVRAYGYTF. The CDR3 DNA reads TGCGCCAGCAGCTTGCAAGGGGTCCGGGCCTATGGCTACACCTTC.

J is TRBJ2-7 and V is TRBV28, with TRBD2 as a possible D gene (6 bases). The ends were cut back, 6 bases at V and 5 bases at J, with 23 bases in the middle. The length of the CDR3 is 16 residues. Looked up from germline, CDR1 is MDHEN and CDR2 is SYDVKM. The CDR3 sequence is CASSPLVWDGGDEQYF. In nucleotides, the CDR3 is TGTGCCAGCAGCCCCTTGGTTTGGGACGGGGGAGACGAGCAGTACTTC.

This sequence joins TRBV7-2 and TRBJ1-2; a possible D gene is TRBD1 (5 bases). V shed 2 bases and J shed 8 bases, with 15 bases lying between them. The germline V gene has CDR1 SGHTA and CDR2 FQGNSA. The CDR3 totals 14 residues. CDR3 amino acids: CASSLLSRVTGYTF. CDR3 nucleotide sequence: TGTGCCAGCAGCTTATTAAGCAGGGTCACAGGCTACACCTTC. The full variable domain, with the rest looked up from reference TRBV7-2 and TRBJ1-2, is GAGVSQSPSNKVTEKGKDVELRCDPISGHTALYWYRQSLGQGLEFLIYFQGNSAPDKSGLPSDRFSAERTGGSVSTLTIQRTQQEDSAVYLCASSLLSRVTGYTFGSGTRLTVV.

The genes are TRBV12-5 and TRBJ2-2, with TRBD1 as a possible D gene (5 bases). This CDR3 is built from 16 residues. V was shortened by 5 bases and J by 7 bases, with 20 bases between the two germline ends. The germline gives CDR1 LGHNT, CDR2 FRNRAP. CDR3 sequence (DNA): TGTGCTAGTGGTCCTCCGACCGTAGACCAGGGCGGGGAGCTGTTTTTT. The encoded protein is CASGPPTVDQGGELFF.

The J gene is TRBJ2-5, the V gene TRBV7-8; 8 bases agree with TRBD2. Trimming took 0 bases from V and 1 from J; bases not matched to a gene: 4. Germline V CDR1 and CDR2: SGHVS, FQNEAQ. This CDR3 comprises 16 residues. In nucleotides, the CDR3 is TGTGCCAGCAGCTTAGCCGCGGGAGGTATCCAAGAGACCCAGTACTTC. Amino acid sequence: CASSLAAGGIQETQYF.

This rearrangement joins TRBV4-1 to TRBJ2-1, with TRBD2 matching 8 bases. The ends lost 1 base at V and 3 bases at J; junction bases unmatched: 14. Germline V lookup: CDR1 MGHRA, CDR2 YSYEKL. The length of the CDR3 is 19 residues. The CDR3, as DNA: TGCGCCAGCAGCCAAGGGTTAGCGGGATTTCTCATTAGCTACAATGAGCAGTTCTTC. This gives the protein CASSQGLAGFLISYNEQFF.

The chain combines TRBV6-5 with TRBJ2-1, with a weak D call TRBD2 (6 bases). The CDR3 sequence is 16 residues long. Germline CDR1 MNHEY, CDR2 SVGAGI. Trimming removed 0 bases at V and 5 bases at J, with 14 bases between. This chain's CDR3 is CASSYSGGEFNNEQFF. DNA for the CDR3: TGTGCCAGCAGTTACTCGGGCGGGGAGTTCAACAATGAGCAGTTCTTC.

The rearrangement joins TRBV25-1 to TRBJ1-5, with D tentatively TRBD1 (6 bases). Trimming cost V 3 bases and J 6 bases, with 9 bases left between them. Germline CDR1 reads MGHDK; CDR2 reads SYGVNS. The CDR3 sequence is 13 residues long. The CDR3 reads CASSEDRGQPQHF. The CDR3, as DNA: TGTGCCAGCAGTGAGGACAGAGGTCAGCCCCAGCATTTT.

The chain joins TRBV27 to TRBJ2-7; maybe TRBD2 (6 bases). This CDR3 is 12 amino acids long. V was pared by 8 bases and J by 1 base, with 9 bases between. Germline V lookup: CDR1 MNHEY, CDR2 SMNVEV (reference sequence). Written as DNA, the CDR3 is TGTGCCAGCTTCGGGAGTTCCTACGAGCAGTACTTC. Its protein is CASFGSSYEQYF.